These 27 T cell receptor beta chains were all obtained from the same sample, sequenced in a study of blood T cell repertoires in COVID-19. The table came from immunoSEQ multiplex PCR; TCRdb's copy has only in-frame clones and leaves some out. The sample lists 43,000 or so clones, approximately 80% seen once, with more than 20% in the top ten. Sequenced input: peripheral blood. The receptors originated from an older woman with acute or convalescent COVID-19.

J is TRBJ1-2 and V is TRBV6-5; 8 bases match TRBD1. The germline gives CDR1 MNHEY, CDR2 SVGAGI. CDR3 length: 13 amino acids. Trimming at V came to 8 bases and at J to 2 bases, leaving 4 bases not matched to a gene. The CDR3 region has the DNA TGTGCCAGCTCAAGGACAGGGAACTATGGCTACACCTTC. Its translation: CASSRTGNYGYTF.

The CDR3 reads CASSEVGSDGGYTF. In DNA, the CDR3 is TGTGCCAGCAGTGAAGTCGGGTCCGACGGTGGCTACACCTTC. The V and J genes are TRBV2 and TRBJ1-2, with D hard to call. The CDR3 is 14 amino acids. Germline values: CDR1 SNHLY, CDR2 FYNNEI. V dropped 1 base and J dropped 7 bases, with 13 bases sitting between them.

The chain links TRBV5-6 to TRBJ1-1; D not certain. CDR1 and CDR2 (germline): SGHDT, YYEEEE. Trimming shortened V by 4 bases and J by 11 bases, and 15 bases separated the two germline ends. The CDR3 extends over 12 amino acids. The CDR3 reads CASSVRAGSAFF. CDR3 DNA sequence: TGTGCCAGCAGCGTGAGGGCAGGATCGGCTTTCTTT.

The rearrangement uses TRBV6-2 or TRBV6-3 and TRBJ2-7, with 9 bases identical to TRBD2. The ends lost 5 bases at V and 7 bases at J; junction bases unmatched: 12. CDR1 and CDR2 from the germline V gene are MNHEY and SVGEGT. The CDR3 contains 15 residues. CDR3 sequence reads: CASSPESWRGGEQYF. CDR3 in DNA: TGTGCCAGCAGTCCCGAAAGCTGGCGGGGGGGAGAGCAGTACTTC.

The CDR3 sequence is CASSEDLNTEAFF. CDR3 DNA: TGTGCCAGCAGTGAAGATCTTAACACTGAAGCTTTCTTT. The chain employs TRBV6-1 and TRBJ1-1; D remains unclear. The germline gives CDR1 MNHNS, CDR2 SASEGT. Trimming removed 1 base from V and 2 bases from J, with 5 bases in between. CDR3 size: 13 residues.

This rearrangement joins TRBV5-1 to TRBJ2-7; 10 positions match TRBD1. Trimming cost V 4 bases and J 6 bases; bases outside gene matches: 4. The CDR3 is 13 residues long. Germline V gene data show CDR1 as SGHRS and CDR2 as YFSETQ. CDR3 bases: TGCGCCAGCAGCCTGGACAGGGGGATCGAGCAGTACTTC. Its protein product is CASSLDRGIEQYF.

CDR3 DNA: TGCGCCAGCAGCCAAGATCAGGGGGCGCACACTGAAGCTTTCTTT. This encodes CASSQDQGAHTEAFF. The chain is built from TRBV4-3 and TRBJ1-1; 8 nucleotides line up with TRBD1. The ends lost 0 bases at V and 3 bases at J; junction bases unmatched: 3. CDR1 and CDR2 from the germline V gene are LGHNA and YSLEER. The CDR3 sequence is 15 residues long.

The V call is TRBV11-2, the J call TRBJ2-1, with TRBD2 matching 10 bases. Looked up from germline, CDR1 is SGHAT and CDR2 is FQNNGV. The CDR3 sequence is 19 residues long. J was trimmed by 1 base and V by 1 base; bases with no gene match: 10. The DNA of the CDR3 is TGTGCCAGCAGCTTAGGCCCCCTAGCGGGGGATGTTTCCTACAATGAGCAGTTCTTC. Protein: CASSLGPLAGDVSYNEQFF. The variable domain in full, with the rest retrieved from reference TRBV11-2 and TRBJ2-1, is EAGVAQSPRYKIIEKRQSVAFWCNPISGHATLYWYQQILGQGPKLLIQFQNNGVVDDSQLPKDRFSAERLKGVDSTLKIQPAKLEDSAVYLCASSLGPLAGDVSYNEQFFGPGTRLTVL.

The chain is built from TRBV4-1 and TRBJ1-5; D not certain. This CDR3 has 13 amino acids. With 0 bases removed from V and 5 bases from J, the gap between germline ends came to 5 bases. Germline CDR1 reads MGHRA; CDR2 reads YSYEKL. The CDR3 here is CASSQDGYQPQHF. The CDR3 nucleotides are TGCGCCAGCAGCCAAGACGGGTATCAGCCCCAGCATTTT.

The chain is built from TRBV18 and TRBJ1-6; maybe TRBD1 (6 bases). In germline, CDR1 is KGHSH, CDR2 LQKENI. V was cut by 6 bases and J by 5 bases, with 17 bases left in between. The CDR3 contains 16 residues. CDR3 DNA: TGTGCCAGCTCGCAAATGAAGGGACAAAATAATTCACCCCTCCACTTT. It is translated as CASSQMKGQNNSPLHF.

The rearrangement joins TRBV12-3 or TRBV12-4 to TRBJ1-2; a possible D gene is TRBD1 (5 bases). V was shortened by 8 bases and J by 8 bases, with 15 bases between the two germline ends. The CDR3 runs to 12 residues. CDR3 protein: CASVTVASGYTF. The CDR3 coding sequence is TGTGCCAGCGTGACAGTAGCCTCGGGCTACACCTTC.

The genes are TRBV10-3 and TRBJ1-4; D uncertain. Germline CDR1 is ENHRY and CDR2 is SYGVKD. The CDR3 length is 14 residues. With 4 bases removed from V and 3 bases from J, the gap between germline ends came to 9 bases. CDR3 residues: CAISARGSNEKLFF. The CDR3 DNA is TGTGCCATCAGTGCTAGAGGTTCTAATGAAAAACTGTTTTTT.

This clone occurred once. The chain carries TRBV19 and TRBJ2-7; D is ambiguous. The V end lost 3 bases, the J end lost 1 base, and 7 bases lay between the germline ends. This CDR3 is built from 13 residues. From germline, CDR1 is LNHDA and CDR2 SQIVND (reference sequence). The CDR3 bases are TGTGCCAGTAGTATGTTACAGTCCTACGAGCAGTACTTC. Protein product: CASSMLQSYEQYF.

The chain joins TRBV12-3 or TRBV12-4 to TRBJ2-7; the D gene is possibly TRBD2 (5 bases). The length of the CDR3 is 13 residues. V lost 3 bases to trimming and J lost 5 bases, with 11 bases between them. CDR3 in DNA: TGTGCCAGCAGTTTTAGTCAGGAGGACGAGCAGTACTTC. It specifies CASSFSQEDEQYF.

CDR3 bases: TGTGCCAGCAGTCTATACCACATCAGACAGGGATGTGACTATGGCTACACCTTC. Protein: CASSLYHIRQGCDYGYTF. The rearrangement uses TRBV13 and TRBJ1-2; 7 bases match TRBD1. The germline V gene encodes CDR1 PRHDT and CDR2 FYEKMQ (reference sequence). J was trimmed by 3 bases and V by 6 bases; bases with no gene match: 19. The CDR3 loop spans 18 amino acids. Combining the CDR3 with reference TRBV13 and TRBJ1-2 gives the whole variable domain AAGVIQSPRHLIKEKRETATLKCYPIPRHDTVYWYQQGPGQDPQFLISFYEKMQSDKGSIPDRFSAQQFSDYHSELNMSSLELGDSALYFCASSLYHIRQGCDYGYTFGSGTRLTVV.

V is TRBV9 and J is TRBJ2-3; the D gene is possibly TRBD2 (5 bases). The V end lost 0 bases, the J end lost 3 bases, and 8 bases lay between the germline ends. CDR1 SGDLS and CDR2 YYNGEE come from the germline V gene. The CDR3 consists of 14 residues. The CDR3, as DNA: TGTGCCAGCAGCGTAGATAGGGAGACAGATACGCAGTATTTT. It translates to CASSVDRETDTQYF.

The rearrangement uses TRBV18 and TRBJ2-6; no reliable D call. Between the trimmed V and J ends, which lost 11 bases and 0 bases, there was a span of 14 bases. Germline assignment: CDR1 KGHSH and CDR2 LQKENI. This CDR3 has 15 amino acids. CDR3 in amino acids: CASKQEASGANVLTF. In DNA, the CDR3 is TGTGCCTCAAAGCAAGAGGCCTCTGGGGCCAACGTCCTGACTTTC.

The V call is TRBV5-4, the J call TRBJ1-4; D is undetermined. The V gene lost 3 bases and the J gene lost 5 bases, with 14 bases spanning the gap. This CDR3 has 15 residues. The germline gives CDR1 SGHNT, CDR2 YYREEE (reference sequence). For the CDR3, the DNA is TGTGCCAGCAGCTCAAGAGACGCGGGGAATGAAAAACTGTTTTTT. Translation: CASSSRDAGNEKLFF.

The chain couples TRBV9 to TRBJ2-7; tentatively, D is TRBD2 (5 bases). Germline V CDR1 and CDR2: SGDLS, YYNGEE. V shed 1 base and J shed 5 bases, with 13 bases lying between them. This CDR3 spans 14 amino acids. CDR3 coding DNA: TGTGCCAGCAGCGTACTCCCGGGGTTCCACGAGCAGTACTTC. This codes for CASSVLPGFHEQYF. Full variable domain (outside the CDR3, taken from reference TRBV9 and TRBJ2-7): DSGVTQTPKHLITATGQRVTLRCSPRSGDLSVYWYQQSLDQGLQFLIQYYNGEERAKGNILERFSAQQFPDLHSELNLSSLELGDSALYFCASSVLPGFHEQYFGPGTRLTVT.

A few counts support this clone. The genes are TRBV24-1 and TRBJ2-7, with 8 positions matching TRBD2. The CDR3 length is 15 residues. V dropped 0 bases and J dropped 2; count of bases not matched to a gene: 2. Per the germline V gene, CDR1 is KGHDR and CDR2 is SFDVKD. The CDR3 loop is CATSDLRGGTYEQYF. DNA for the CDR3: TGTGCCACCAGTGATTTGCGGGGGGGAACCTACGAGCAGTACTTC.

The chain couples TRBV7-3 to TRBJ1-2, with 10 bases identical to TRBD1. Trimming removed 5 bases from V and 6 bases from J; junction bases left unmatched: 3. Germline values: CDR1 SGHTA, CDR2 FQGTGA. The CDR3 extends over 13 amino acids. CDR3 sequence: CASSPTGGDGYTF. CDR3 DNA sequence: TGTGCCAGCAGCCCGACAGGGGGCGATGGCTACACCTTC.

The chain is built from TRBV30 and TRBJ2-5; 9 bases are shared with TRBD1. This CDR3 is 14 amino acids long. Unmatched junction bases numbered 7, after V lost 4 bases and J lost 4 bases. Germline CDR1 is GTSNPN and CDR2 is SVGIG (reference sequence). The CDR3 nucleotides are TGTGCCTGGACACCGGGACAGGGAAGAGAGACCCAGTACTTC. Encoded protein: CAWTPGQGRETQYF.

This chain links TRBV30 with TRBJ1-6; 9 bases match TRBD1. V was clipped by 3 bases and J by 10 bases; unmatched bases: 7. Looked up from germline, CDR1 is GTSNPN and CDR2 is SVGIG (reference sequence). There are 14 residues in the CDR3. Here the CDR3 DNA reads TGTGCCTGGAGGGCCGGGACAGGGTTATCACCCCTCCACTTT. Encoded protein: CAWRAGTGLSPLHF.

The chain uses TRBV6-5 and TRBJ1-1; a weak D match, TRBD1 (6 bases). This CDR3 is built from 13 residues. Trimming left V 5 bases short and J 7 bases short, with 14 bases between. Germline V CDR1 and CDR2: MNHEY, SVGAGI. This chain's CDR3 is CASSLLGGREAFF. The CDR3 bases are TGTGCCAGCAGTCTTTTAGGGGGACGTGAAGCTTTCTTT.

The chain has TRBV18 and TRBJ2-7, with 15 bases that match TRBD2. The germline V gene encodes CDR1 KGHSH and CDR2 LQKENI. Unmatched junction bases numbered 3, after V lost 3 bases and J lost 3 bases. CDR3 size: 16 residues. CDR3 coding DNA: TGTGCCAGCTCACCTGGGGGACTAGCGGGGGGCTACGAGCAGTACTTC. Translation gives CASSPGGLAGGYEQYF.

The chain combines TRBV3-1 (or the pseudogene TRBV3-2) with TRBJ2-7; 9 bases line up with TRBD2. Germline trimming cut 1 base from V and 3 bases from J; bases unmatched to any gene: 10. The CDR3 loop spans 17 amino acids. Germline V CDR1 and CDR2: LGHDT, YNNKEL (reference sequence). DNA of the CDR3: TGTGCCAGCAGCCAAGGTTCTAGCGGGGAATCTTACTACGAGCAGTACTTC. Its protein is CASSQGSSGESYYEQYF.

This clone showed up just a few times. The V gene is TRBV7-6, the J gene TRBJ2-6; 10 bases align to TRBD1. Trimming at V came to 8 bases and at J to 4 bases, leaving 14 bases not matched to a gene. The germline V gene encodes CDR1 SGHVS and CDR2 FNYEAQ. The CDR3 extends over 18 amino acids. CDR3 sequence reads: CASASRDRGLVGANVLTF. CDR3 nucleotides: TGTGCCAGCGCCTCCCGGGACAGGGGTTTAGTAGGGGCCAACGTCCTGACTTTC. Full variable domain (rest looked up from reference TRBV7-6 and TRBJ2-6): GAGVSQSPRYKVTKRGQDVALRCDPISGHVSLYWYRQALGQGPEFLTYFNYEAQQDKSGLPNDRFSAERPEGSISTLTIQRTEQRDSAMYRCASASRDRGLVGANVLTFGAGSRLTVL.